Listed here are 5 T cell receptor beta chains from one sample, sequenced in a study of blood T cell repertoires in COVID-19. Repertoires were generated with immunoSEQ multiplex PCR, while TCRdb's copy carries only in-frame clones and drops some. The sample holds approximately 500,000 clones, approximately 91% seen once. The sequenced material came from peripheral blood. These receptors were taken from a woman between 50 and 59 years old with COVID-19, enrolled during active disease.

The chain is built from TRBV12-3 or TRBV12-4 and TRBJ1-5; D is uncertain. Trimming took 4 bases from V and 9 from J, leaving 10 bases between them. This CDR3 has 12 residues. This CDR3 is CASSSGFWPQHF. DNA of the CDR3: TGTGCCAGCAGTTCGGGGTTCTGGCCCCAGCATTTT.

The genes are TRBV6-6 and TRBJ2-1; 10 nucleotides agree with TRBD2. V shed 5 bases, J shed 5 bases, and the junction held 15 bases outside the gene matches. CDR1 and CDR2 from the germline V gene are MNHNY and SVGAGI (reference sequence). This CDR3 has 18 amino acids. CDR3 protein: CASSPTSGSAYPDNEQFF. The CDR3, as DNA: TGTGCCAGCAGTCCGACTAGCGGGTCTGCCTACCCTGACAATGAGCAGTTCTTC.

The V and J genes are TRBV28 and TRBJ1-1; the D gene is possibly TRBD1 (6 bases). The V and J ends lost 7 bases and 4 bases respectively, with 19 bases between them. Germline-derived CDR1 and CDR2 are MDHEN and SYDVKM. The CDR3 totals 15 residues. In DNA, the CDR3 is TGTGCCAGCATCGCTTCTACAGGGTTGGGCACTGAAGCTTTCTTT. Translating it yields CASIASTGLGTEAFF.

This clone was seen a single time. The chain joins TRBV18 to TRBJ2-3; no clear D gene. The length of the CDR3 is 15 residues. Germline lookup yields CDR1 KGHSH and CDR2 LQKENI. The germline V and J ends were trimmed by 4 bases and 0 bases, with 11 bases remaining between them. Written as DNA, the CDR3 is TGTGCCAGCTCACTTTCTCCTTCTAGCACAGATACGCAGTATTTT. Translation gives CASSLSPSSTDTQYF.

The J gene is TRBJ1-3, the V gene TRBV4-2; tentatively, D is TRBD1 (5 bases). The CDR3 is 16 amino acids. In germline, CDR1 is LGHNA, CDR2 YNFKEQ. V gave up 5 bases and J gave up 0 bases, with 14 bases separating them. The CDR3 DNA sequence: TGTGCCAGCAGCTCCGTTGGTAGGGGCTCTGGAAACACCATATATTTT. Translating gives CASSSVGRGSGNTIYF.